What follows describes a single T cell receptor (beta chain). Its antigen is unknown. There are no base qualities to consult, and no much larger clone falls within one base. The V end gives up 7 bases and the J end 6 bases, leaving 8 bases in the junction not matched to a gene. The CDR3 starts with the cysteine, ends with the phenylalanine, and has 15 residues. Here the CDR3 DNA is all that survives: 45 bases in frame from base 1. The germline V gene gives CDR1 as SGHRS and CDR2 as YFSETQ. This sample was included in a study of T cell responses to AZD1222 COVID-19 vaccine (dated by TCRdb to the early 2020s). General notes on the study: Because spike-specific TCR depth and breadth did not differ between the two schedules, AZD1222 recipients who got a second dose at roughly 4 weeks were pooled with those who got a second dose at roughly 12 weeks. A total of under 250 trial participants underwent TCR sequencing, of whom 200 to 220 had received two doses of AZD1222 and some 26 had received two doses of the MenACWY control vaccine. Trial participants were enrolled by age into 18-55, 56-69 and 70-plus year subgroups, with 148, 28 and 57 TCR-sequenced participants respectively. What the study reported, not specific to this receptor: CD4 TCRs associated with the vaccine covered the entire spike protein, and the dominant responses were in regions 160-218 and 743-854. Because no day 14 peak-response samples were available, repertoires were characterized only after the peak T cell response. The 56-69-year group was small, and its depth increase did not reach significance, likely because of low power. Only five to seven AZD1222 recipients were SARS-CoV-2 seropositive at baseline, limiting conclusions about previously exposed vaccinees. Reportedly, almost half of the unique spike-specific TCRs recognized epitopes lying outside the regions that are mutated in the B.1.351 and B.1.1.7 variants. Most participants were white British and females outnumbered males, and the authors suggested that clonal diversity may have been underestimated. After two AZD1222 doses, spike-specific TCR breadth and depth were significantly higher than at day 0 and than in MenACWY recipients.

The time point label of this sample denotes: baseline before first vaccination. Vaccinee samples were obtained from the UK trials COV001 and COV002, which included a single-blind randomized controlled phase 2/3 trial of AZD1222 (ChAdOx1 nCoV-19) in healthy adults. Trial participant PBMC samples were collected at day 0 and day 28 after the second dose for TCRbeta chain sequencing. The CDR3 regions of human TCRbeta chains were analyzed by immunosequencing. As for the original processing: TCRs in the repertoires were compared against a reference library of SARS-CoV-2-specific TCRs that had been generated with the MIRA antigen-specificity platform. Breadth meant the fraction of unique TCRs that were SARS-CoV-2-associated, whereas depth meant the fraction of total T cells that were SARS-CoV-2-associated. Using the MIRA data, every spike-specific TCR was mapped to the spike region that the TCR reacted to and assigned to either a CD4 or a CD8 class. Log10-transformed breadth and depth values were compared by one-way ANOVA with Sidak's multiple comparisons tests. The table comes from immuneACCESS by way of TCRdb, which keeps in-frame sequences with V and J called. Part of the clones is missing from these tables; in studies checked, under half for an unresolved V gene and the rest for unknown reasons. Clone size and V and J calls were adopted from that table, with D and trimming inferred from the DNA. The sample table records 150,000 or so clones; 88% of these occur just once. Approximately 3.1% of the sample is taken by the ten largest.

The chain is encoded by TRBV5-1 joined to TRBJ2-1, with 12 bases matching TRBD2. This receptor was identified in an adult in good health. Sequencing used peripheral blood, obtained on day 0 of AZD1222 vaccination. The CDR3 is CASGLTSGGFNEQFF. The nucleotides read TGCGCCAGCGGATTGACTAGCGGGGGCTTCAATGAGCAGTTCTTC.